The clone carrying this T cell receptor beta chain has a handful of counts. The sample comes from a study of T cell responses to AZD1222 COVID-19 vaccine. Method: immunoSEQ multiplex PCR; TCRdb's copy keeps in-frame clones and lacks some. There are 150,000 to 200,000 clones in the sample; about nine tenths occur only once, and approximately 3% lies in the top ten. Germline lookup yields CDR1 LGHNA and CDR2 YSLEER. CDR3 length equals 15 residues. Trimming removed 0 bases at V and 11 bases at J, with 17 bases between. This clonotype was obtained from an adult in good health. Sequenced material: peripheral blood, taken on day 0 of AZD1222 vaccination. The rearrangement links TRBV4-3 to TRBJ1-5; no firm D call. Written as DNA, the CDR3 is TGCGCCAGCAGCCAAGAACCAGGCAGAACCACTGCCCAGCATTTT. Translated, it gives CASSQEPGRTTAQHF.